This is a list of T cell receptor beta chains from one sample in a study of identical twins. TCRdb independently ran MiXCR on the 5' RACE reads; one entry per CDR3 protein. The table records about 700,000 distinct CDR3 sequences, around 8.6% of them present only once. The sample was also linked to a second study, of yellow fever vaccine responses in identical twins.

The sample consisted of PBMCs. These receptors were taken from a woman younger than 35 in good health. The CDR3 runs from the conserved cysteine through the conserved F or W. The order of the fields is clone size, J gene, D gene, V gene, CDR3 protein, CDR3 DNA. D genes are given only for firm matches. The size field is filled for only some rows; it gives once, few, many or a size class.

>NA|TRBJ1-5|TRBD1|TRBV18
CASSNTGANDQPQHF
TGTGCCAGCTCAAATACAGGGGCGAACGATCAGCCCCAGCATTTT
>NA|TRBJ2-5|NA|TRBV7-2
CASSLGPGLKETQYF
TGTGCCAGCAGCTTAGGTCCAGGGCTTAAAGAGACCCAGTACTTC
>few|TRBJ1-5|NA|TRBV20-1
CSARVQVDSNQPQHF
TGCAGTGCTAGAGTCCAGGTTGATAGCAATCAGCCCCAGCATTTT
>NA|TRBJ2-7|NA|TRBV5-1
CASSSEAGKGEQYF
TGCGCCAGCAGCTCCGAAGCAGGGAAGGGCGAGCAGTACTTC
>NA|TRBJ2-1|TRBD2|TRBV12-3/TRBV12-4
CASSLAGVPRITAPYNEQFF
TGTGCCAGCAGTTTGGCGGGAGTTCCCAGGATCACGGCACCCTACAATGAGCAGTTCTTC
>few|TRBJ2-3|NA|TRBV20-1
CSASGSRESLDTQYF
TGCAGTGCTAGTGGTTCCCGGGAGTCCCTAGATACGCAGTATTTT
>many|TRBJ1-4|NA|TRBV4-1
CASSQVRGGGAGENEKLFF
TGCGCCAGCAGCCAAGTTCGCGGCGGGGGGGCGGGGGAGAATGAAAAACTGTTTTTT
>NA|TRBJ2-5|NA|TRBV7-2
CASSSGGLPGYF
TGTGCCAGCAGCTCAGGGGGACTCCCCGGGTACTTC
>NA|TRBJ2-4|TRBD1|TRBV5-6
CASSSTGGVKNIQYF
TGTGCCAGCAGCTCTACAGGGGGCGTCAAAAACATTCAGTACTTC
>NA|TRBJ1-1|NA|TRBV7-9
CASSFRGSNTEAFF
TGTGCCAGCAGCTTCAGGGGCTCGAACACTGAAGCTTTCTTT
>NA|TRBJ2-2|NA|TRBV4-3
CASSLHTDTGELFF
TGCGCCAGCAGCCTTCACACGGACACCGGGGAGCTGTTTTTT
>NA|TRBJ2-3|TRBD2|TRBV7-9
CASARFAGVTDTQYF
TGTGCCAGCGCCCGATTCGCGGGGGTTACAGATACGCAGTATTTT
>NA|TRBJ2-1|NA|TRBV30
CAWSVEGNEQFF
TGTGCCTGGAGTGTAGAAGGAAATGAGCAGTTCTTC
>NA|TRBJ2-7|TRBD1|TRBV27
CASSLIGTGGHEQYF
TGTGCCAGCAGTTTAATAGGGACAGGAGGACACGAGCAGTACTTC
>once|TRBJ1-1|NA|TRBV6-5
CASRTVNTEAFF
TGTGCCAGCAGGACGGTGAACACTGAAGCTTTCTTT
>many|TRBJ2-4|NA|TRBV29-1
CSVGARNIQYF
TGCAGCGTTGGGGCACGAAACATTCAGTACTTC
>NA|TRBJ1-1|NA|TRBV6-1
CASSESPTANTEAFF
TGTGCCAGCAGTGAATCCCCGACAGCGAACACTGAAGCTTTCTTT
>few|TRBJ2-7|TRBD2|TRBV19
CASSPGEGTSGRYEQYF
TGTGCCAGTAGCCCAGGAGAGGGGACTAGCGGGAGATACGAGCAGTACTTC
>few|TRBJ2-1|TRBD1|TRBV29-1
CSVEVGGGTGYGGEQFF
TGCAGCGTTGAAGTAGGGGGTGGGACAGGGTATGGGGGTGAGCAGTTCTTC
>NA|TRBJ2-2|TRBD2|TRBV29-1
CSVGGRGSNTGELFF
TGCAGCGTTGGGGGCCGCGGGAGTAACACCGGGGAGCTGTTTTTT
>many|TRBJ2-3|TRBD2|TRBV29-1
CSVDLAGVDTQYF
TGCAGCGTTGACCTAGCGGGAGTAGATACGCAGTATTTT
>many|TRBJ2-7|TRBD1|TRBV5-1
CASSLHRGPPRNEQYF
TGCGCCAGCAGCTTACACAGGGGCCCCCCTCGGAACGAGCAGTACTTC
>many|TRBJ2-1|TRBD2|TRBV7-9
CASSPRLAGVSNEQFF
TGTGCCAGCAGCCCCCGACTAGCGGGAGTCTCCAATGAGCAGTTCTTC
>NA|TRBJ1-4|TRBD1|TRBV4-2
CASSQDQAGGMANEKLFF
TGTGCCAGCAGCCAAGATCAGGCAGGGGGCATGGCTAATGAAAAACTGTTTTTT
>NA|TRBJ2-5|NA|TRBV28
CASFPGGSVGTQYF
TGTGCCAGCTTCCCGGGTGGCTCGGTCGGGACCCAGTACTTC
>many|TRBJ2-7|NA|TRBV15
CATSRTISLFYEQYF
TGTGCCACCAGCAGAACCATCTCCTTGTTCTACGAGCAGTACTTC
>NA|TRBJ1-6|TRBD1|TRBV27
CASRKTGGPLHF
TGTGCCAGCAGGAAGACAGGGGGACCCCTCCACTTT
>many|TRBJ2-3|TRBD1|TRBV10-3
CAIRNRDRGEDTDTQYF
TGTGCCATCAGGAACCGGGACAGGGGGGAAGACACAGATACGCAGTATTTT
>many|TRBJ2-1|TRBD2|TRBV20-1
CSARRAGAYNEQFF
TGCAGTGCTAGAAGGGCGGGAGCCTACAATGAGCAGTTCTTC
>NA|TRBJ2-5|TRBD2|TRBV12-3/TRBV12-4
CASTSQLAGGPQTQYF
TGTGCCAGCACCAGTCAACTAGCGGGGGGGCCTCAGACCCAGTACTTC
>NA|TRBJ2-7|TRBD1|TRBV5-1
CASSLGSGTGSYEQYF
TGCGCCAGCAGCTTGGGATCCGGGACAGGCTCCTACGAGCAGTACTTC
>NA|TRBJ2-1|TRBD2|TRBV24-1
CATSDFSGGLRFF
TGTGCCACCAGTGATTTTAGCGGGGGGCTGAGGTTCTTC
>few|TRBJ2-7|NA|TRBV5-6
CASSSTGYSYEQYF
TGTGCCAGCAGCTCCACAGGTTACTCCTACGAGCAGTACTTC
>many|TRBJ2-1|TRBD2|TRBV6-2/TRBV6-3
CASGTSGYNEQFF
TGTGCCAGCGGAACTAGCGGGTACAATGAGCAGTTCTTC
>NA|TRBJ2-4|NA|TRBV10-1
CASIPGLAKAKNIQYF
TGCGCCAGCATTCCTGGGCTAGCGAAAGCCAAAAACATTCAGTACTTC
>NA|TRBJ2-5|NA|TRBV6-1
CASSLLGAPAETQYF
TGTGCCAGCAGTCTTCTTGGGGCCCCGGCGGAGACCCAGTACTTC
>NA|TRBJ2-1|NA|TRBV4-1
CASSQDLDEQFF
TGCGCCAGCAGCCAAGATTTGGATGAGCAGTTCTTC
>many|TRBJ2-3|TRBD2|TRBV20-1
CSASQTSGRKTDTQYF
TGCAGTGCTAGCCAGACTAGCGGGAGAAAGACGGATACGCAGTATTTT
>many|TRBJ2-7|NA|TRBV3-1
CASSLLGSHLEEQYF
TGTGCCAGCAGCCTCCTCGGGAGTCATCTGGAAGAGCAGTACTTC
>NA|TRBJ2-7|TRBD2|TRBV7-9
CASSLSPTSGPYEQYF
TGTGCCAGCAGCTTGTCCCCTACTAGCGGGCCCTACGAGCAGTACTTC
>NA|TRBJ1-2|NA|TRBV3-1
CASSQEIMGLGRDGYTF
TGTGCCAGCAGCCAAGAAATAATGGGGCTGGGGAGAGATGGCTACACCTTC
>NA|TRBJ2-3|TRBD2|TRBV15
CATSTNAGREGPDTQYF
TGTGCCACCAGTACTAACGCCGGGCGGGAGGGCCCAGATACGCAGTATTTT
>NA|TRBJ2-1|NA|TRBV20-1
CSASNLESSYNEQFF
TGCAGTGCTTCGAACCTAGAGAGCTCCTACAATGAGCAGTTCTTC
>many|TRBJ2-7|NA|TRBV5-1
CASSLDRWTYEQYF
TGCGCCAGCAGCTTGGACAGGTGGACCTACGAGCAGTACTTC
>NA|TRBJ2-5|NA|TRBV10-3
CAIRSSKSEETQYF
TGTGCCATCAGAAGTTCGAAGAGTGAAGAGACCCAGTACTTC
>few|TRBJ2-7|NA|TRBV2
CASRVDRSYEQYF
TGTGCCAGCAGAGTTGACAGGTCCTACGAGCAGTACTTC
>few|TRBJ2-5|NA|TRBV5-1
CASSPNFRDTFQETQYF
TGCGCCAGCAGCCCCAATTTCCGGGACACCTTCCAAGAGACCCAGTACTTC
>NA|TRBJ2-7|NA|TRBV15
CATSRDRVSSEQYF
TGTGCCACCAGCAGAGATCGGGTGTCCTCGGAGCAGTACTTC
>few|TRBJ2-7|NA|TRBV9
CASSAGGKGYEQYF
TGTGCCAGCAGCGCCGGGGGTAAGGGCTACGAGCAGTACTTC
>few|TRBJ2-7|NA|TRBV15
CATSRFGQPLNEQYF
TGTGCCACCAGCAGATTCGGACAGCCTCTTAACGAGCAGTACTTC
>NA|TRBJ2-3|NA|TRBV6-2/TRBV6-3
CASRRGVMGTDTQYF
TGTGCCAGCAGACGCGGGGTCATGGGCACAGATACGCAGTATTTT
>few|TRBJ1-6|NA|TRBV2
CASREDPRASPLHF
TGTGCCAGCAGGGAGGATCCGAGGGCCTCACCCCTCCACTTT
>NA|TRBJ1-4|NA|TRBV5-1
CASCRQGGEKLFF
TGCGCCAGCTGCCGGCAGGGAGGTGAAAAACTGTTTTTT